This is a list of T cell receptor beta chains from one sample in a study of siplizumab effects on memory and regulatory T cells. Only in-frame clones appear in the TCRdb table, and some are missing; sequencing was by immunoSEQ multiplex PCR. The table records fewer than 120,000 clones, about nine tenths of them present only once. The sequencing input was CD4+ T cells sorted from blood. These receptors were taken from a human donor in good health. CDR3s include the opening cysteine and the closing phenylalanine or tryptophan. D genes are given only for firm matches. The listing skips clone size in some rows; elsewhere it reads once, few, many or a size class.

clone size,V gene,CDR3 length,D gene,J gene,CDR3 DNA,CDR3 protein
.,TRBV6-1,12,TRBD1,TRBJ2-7,TGTGCCAGCGGGACAGGGCGTTACGAGCAGTACTTC,CASGTGRYEQYF
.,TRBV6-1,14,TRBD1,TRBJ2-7,TGTGCCAGCAGTGAATACAGGGGGGTTTACGAGCAGTACTTC,CASSEYRGVYEQYF
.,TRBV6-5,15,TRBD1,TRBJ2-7,TGTGCCAGCAGTTACAGTGGACAGGGGAGGTACGAGCAGTACTTC,CASSYSGQGRYEQYF
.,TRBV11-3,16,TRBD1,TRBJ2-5,TGTGCCAGCAGCTTACGGGGACAGGGGATGTTGGAGACCCAGTACTTC,CASSLRGQGMLETQYF
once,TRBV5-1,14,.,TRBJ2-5,TGCGCCAGCAGACCCCAGGGGATCCAAGAGACCCAGTACTTC,CASRPQGIQETQYF
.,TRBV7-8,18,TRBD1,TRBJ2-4,TGTGCCAGCAGCATAGACAGGGTCCCCGCCCGCCGAAAAAACATTCAGTACTTC,CASSIDRVPARRKNIQYF
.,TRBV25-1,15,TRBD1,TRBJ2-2,TGTGCCAGCAGTGGCCGGACAGGGTACACCGGGGAGCTGTTTTTT,CASSGRTGYTGELFF
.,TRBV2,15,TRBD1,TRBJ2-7,TGTGCCAGCAGTTTGGACAGGTACTTTTCCTACGAGCAGTACTTC,CASSLDRYFSYEQYF
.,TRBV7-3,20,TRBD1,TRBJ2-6,TGTGCCAGCAGCTCATTTACGCGCCGGGACAGACCTTCTGGGGCCAACGTCCTGACTTTC,CASSSFTRRDRPSGANVLTF
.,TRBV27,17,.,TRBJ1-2,TGTGCCAGCATACCCTTGGGAACAGATCGAGGCCGGGGTGGCTACACCTTC,CASIPLGTDRGRGGYTF
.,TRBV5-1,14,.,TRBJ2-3,TGCGCCAGCAGCTTACATCAGGGGTCCGATCCGCAGTATTTT,CASSLHQGSDPQYF
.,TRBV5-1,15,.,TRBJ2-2,TGCGCCAGCAGCCCAGGACTGCCATACACCGGGGAGCTGTTTTTT,CASSPGLPYTGELFF
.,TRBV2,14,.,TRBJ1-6,TGTGCCAGCAGTGAGCGGCAGAGCTTTTCACCCCTCCACTTT,CASSERQSFSPLHF
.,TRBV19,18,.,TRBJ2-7,TGTGCCAGTAGTCCTCGGACAGTCCCAGGGGGGATCCCGCGCGAGCAGTACTTC,CASSPRTVPGGIPREQYF
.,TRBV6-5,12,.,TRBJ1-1,TGTGCCAGCAGTTTAACGAACACTGAAGCTTTCTTT,CASSLTNTEAFF
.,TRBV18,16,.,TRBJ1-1,TGTGCCAGCTCACCAACAGTTGCCAGGGAAGGCACTGAAGCTTTCTTT,CASSPTVAREGTEAFF
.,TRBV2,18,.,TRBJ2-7,TGTGCCAGCAGCGATAGCATATTTACAGGCCCCAGGTCCTACGAGCAGTACTTC,CASSDSIFTGPRSYEQYF
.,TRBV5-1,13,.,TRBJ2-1,TGCGCCAGCGCCCAGGGGTCTGTCAATGAGCAGTTCTTC,CASAQGSVNEQFF
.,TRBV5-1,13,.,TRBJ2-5,TGCGCCAGCAGCTTCCAGGGTCAAGAGACCCAGTACTTC,CASSFQGQETQYF
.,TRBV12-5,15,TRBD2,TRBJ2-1,TGTGCTAGTTGTGTTTCGGCTAGCGGGAAGTGTGAGCAGTTCTTC,CASCVSASGKCEQFF
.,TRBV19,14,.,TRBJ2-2,TGTGCCAGTAGTCTTTCTCCCACAACCGGGGAGCTGTTTTTT,CASSLSPTTGELFF
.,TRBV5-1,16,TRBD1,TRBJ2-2,TGCGCCAGCAGCTTGGAAGGGACAGGGGATTCCGGGGAGCTGTTTTTT,CASSLEGTGDSGELFF
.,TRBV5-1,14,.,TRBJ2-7,TGCGCCAGCAGCCCTGCTGCCTTGTCATACGAGCAGTACTTC,CASSPAALSYEQYF
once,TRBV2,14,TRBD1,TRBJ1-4,TGTGCCAGCAGTTCTGACAGGGTTGCGGAAAAACTGTTTTTT,CASSSDRVAEKLFF
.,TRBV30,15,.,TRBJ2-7,TGTGCCTGGAGTGTACAGGGGGGGAGGGCCTCCGAGCAGTACTTC,CAWSVQGGRASEQYF
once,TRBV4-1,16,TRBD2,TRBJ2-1,TGCGCCAGCAGCCACGCCCTCCAAGCGGGAGAATATGAGCAGTTCTTC,CASSHALQAGEYEQFF
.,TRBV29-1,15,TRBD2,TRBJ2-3,TGCAGCGTTGCCGAGCGGGAGGGTAGCACAGATACGCAGTATTTT,CSVAEREGSTDTQYF
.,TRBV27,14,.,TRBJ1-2,TGTGCCAGCAGTTTACGAGGGTTCGACTATGGCTACACCTTC,CASSLRGFDYGYTF
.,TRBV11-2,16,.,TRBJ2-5,TGTGCCAGCAGCTTATTGGTGGGGTGGTTGCAAGAGACCCAGTACTTC,CASSLLVGWLQETQYF
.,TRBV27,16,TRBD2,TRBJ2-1,TGTGCCAGCACCTCTTTACTAGCGGGTTCTTACAATGAGCAGTTCTTC,CASTSLLAGSYNEQFF
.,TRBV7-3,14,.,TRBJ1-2,TGTGCCAGCAGCTTTTCGGGAATTAACGGTGGCTACACCTTC,CASSFSGINGGYTF
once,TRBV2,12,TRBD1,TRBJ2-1,TGTGCCAGCAGCGGACAGGGGAATGAGCAGTTCTTC,CASSGQGNEQFF
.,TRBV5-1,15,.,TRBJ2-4,TGCGCCAGCAGCCCAGCCGGGACAAGGGAAAACATTCAGTACTTC,CASSPAGTRENIQYF
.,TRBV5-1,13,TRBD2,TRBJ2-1,TGCGCCAGCAGCGCTAGCGGGAGGGCTGAGCAGTTCTTC,CASSASGRAEQFF
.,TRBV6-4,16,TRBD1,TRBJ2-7,TGTGCCAGCAGTGACCCTCCCGGGACAGTCACTTACGAGCAGTACTTC,CASSDPPGTVTYEQYF
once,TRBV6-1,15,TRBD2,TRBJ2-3,TGTGCCAGCACCCTACTAGCGGCCAACACAGATACGCAGTATTTT,CASTLLAANTDTQYF
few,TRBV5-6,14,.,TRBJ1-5,TGTGCCAGCAGCTTGCGAGGGTACAATCAGCCCCAGCATTTT,CASSLRGYNQPQHF
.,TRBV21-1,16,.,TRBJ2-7,TGTGCCAGCCTTAACCGGGACAGGGAGGGCTCCTACGAGCAGTACTTC,CASLNRDREGSYEQYF
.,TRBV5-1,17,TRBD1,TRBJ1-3,TGCGCCAGCAGCTTTTCTCCCAGGGGGCTTACTGGAAACACCATATATTTT,CASSFSPRGLTGNTIYF
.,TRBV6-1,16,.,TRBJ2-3,TGTGCCAGCAGTGAAGACGGCCCCGGAGTCGCAGATACGCAGTATTTT,CASSEDGPGVADTQYF
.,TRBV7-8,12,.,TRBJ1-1,TGTGCCAGCAGCTCCCCGGGCACTGAAGCTTTCTTT,CASSSPGTEAFF